The 21 T cell receptor beta chains in this list originate from one sample, sequenced in a study of T cells in Graves' hyperthyroidism and ophthalmopathy (dated by TCRdb to about 2019). Library preparation employed multiplex PCR. The run used an Illumina HiSeq 2000. Amplification of TCR beta CDR3 regions was carried out from RNA transcripts. The TCR CDR3 was subjected to a first round of RT-PCR using the HTBI primer set and the Qiagen OneStep RT-PCR kit. The raw public reads went through TCRdb reprocessing: fastp at Q25, MiXCR clone calling, in-frame beta chains kept. CDR3 protein sequences are deduplicated, and each keeps its most common genes and DNA. Here the sample has 620,000 or so distinct CDR3 sequences; 13% to 15% occur a single time. The top ten constitute under 15% of the sample. The sequenced sample was blood. The receptors come from a woman aged 45-60 years with Graves' ophthalmopathy.

This clonotype was seen at least ten times. The chain has TRBV7-2 and TRBJ2-7; 7 bases line up with TRBD1. V was clipped by 3 bases and J by 4 bases; unmatched bases: 6. This CDR3 is built from 14 residues. CDR1 is SGHTA and CDR2 is FQGNSA in the germline V gene. CDR3 residues: CASSLRGQEYEQYF. The CDR3 DNA reads TGTGCCAGCAGCTTGAGGGGGCAAGAGTACGAGCAGTACTTC.

This clonotype showed up many times. The gene calls are TRBV30 and TRBJ1-4, with D possibly being TRBD1 (5 bases). V lost 3 bases, J lost 0 bases, and 8 bases lay in between. The CDR3 length is 14 residues. The germline gives CDR1 GTSNPN, CDR2 SVGIG (reference sequence). The CDR3 region is CAWRRTTTNEKLFF. CDR3 DNA sequence: TGTGCCTGGAGGAGGACAACAACTAATGAAAAACTGTTTTTT.

This clonotype was counted many times. The chain carries TRBV7-2 and TRBJ2-2, with a weak D call TRBD2 (5 bases). The CDR3 is made up of 13 amino acids. V was shortened by 1 base and J by 6 bases, with 6 bases between the two germline ends. CDR1 and CDR2 (germline): SGHTA, FQGNSA. As DNA, the CDR3 is TGTGCCAGCAGCTTAGAAGCGGCCGGGGAGCTGTTTTTT. Its translation is CASSLEAAGELFF.

This clonotype was seen repeatedly, ten times or more. The rearrangement joins TRBV7-2 to TRBJ2-5; 11 bases are shared with TRBD2. The CDR3 loop spans 16 amino acids. Germline values: CDR1 SGHTA, CDR2 FQGNSA. The V gene end was trimmed by 5 bases and the J gene end by 0 bases; junction bases not matched to a gene: 5. The CDR3 DNA is TGTGCCAGCAGCCCCGTAGCGGGAGGGTACCAAGAGACCCAGTACTTC. It yields the protein CASSPVAGGYQETQYF.

The chain uses TRBV4-1 and TRBJ1-1; D is perhaps TRBD1 (5 bases). This CDR3 has 18 amino acids. The germline V gene has CDR1 MGHRA and CDR2 YSYEKL. V lost 0 bases and J lost 1, with 18 bases in between. The CDR3 region is CASSQDPTGPGSNTEAFF. CDR3 in DNA: TGCGCCAGCAGCCAAGACCCCACGGGGCCGGGCTCGAACACTGAAGCTTTCTTT.

This clonotype was recorded at least ten times. The chain's CDR3 is CATSDRTSGRFTDTQYF. The CDR3 bases are TGTGCCACCAGTGACAGGACTAGCGGGAGGTTCACAGATACGCAGTATTTT. J is TRBJ2-3 and V is TRBV24-1; 14 nucleotides line up with TRBD2. Germline V lookup: CDR1 KGHDR, CDR2 SFDVKD. V trimming: 4 bases; J trimming: 2 bases; junction bases outside the gene matches: 4. This CDR3 is 17 amino acids long.

For this clonotype: A much larger clone lies a single base off, so this may be a read error. The J gene is TRBJ2-5, the V gene TRBV11-3; no clear D. Looked up from germline, CDR1 is SGHNT and CDR2 is YENEEA. V gave up 10 bases and J gave up 5 bases, with 17 bases separating them. This CDR3 spans 13 amino acids. The CDR3: CATRSKGSETQYF. Here the CDR3 DNA reads TGTGCCACCAGGTCGAAGGGTTCGGAGACCCAGTACTTC.

This clonotype was observed many times. CDR3 DNA sequence: TGTGCCAGCAGCTGGATAAAGGAACAGGGGAACACCGGGGAGCTGTTTTTT. Translation gives CASSWIKEQGNTGELFF. This chain joins TRBV5-8 and TRBJ2-2; TRBD1 might be the D (6 bases). V was shortened by 3 bases and J by 1 base, with 16 bases between the two germline ends. Germline CDR1 reads SGHTS; CDR2 reads YDEGEE. CDR3 length equals 17 residues.

The chain employs TRBV15 and TRBJ2-1; 10 nucleotides agree with TRBD2. Germline CDR1 and CDR2: LNHNV and YYDKDF (reference sequence). The trim removed 2 bases at V and 7 bases at J, leaving 5 bases unmatched. This CDR3 has 15 amino acids. The CDR3 reads CATSRLGLARNEQFF. CDR3 bases: TGTGCCACCAGCAGATTGGGACTAGCGAGGAATGAGCAGTTCTTC.

In its sample, this clonotype was seen many times. The rearrangement links TRBV9 to TRBJ2-3; TRBD2 matches 12 bases. Losses at the gene ends were 3 bases for V and 2 bases for J; bases not matched to a gene: 7. Germline values: CDR1 SGDLS, CDR2 YYNGEE. This CDR3 comprises 17 residues. CDR3 sequence: CASSGRLAGELTDTQYF. As DNA, the CDR3 is TGTGCCAGCAGCGGCCGACTAGCGGGAGAGCTCACAGATACGCAGTATTTT. Variable domain in full (rest from reference TRBV9 and TRBJ2-3): DSGVTQTPKHLITATGQRVTLRCSPRSGDLSVYWYQQSLDQGLQFLIQYYNGEERAKGNILERFSAQQFPDLHSELNLSSLELGDSALYFCASSGRLAGELTDTQYFGPGTRLTVL.

The V call is TRBV3-1, the J call TRBJ2-3; 9 bases match TRBD2. CDR1 and CDR2 (germline): LGHDT, YNNKEL (reference sequence). Germline trimming cut 3 bases from V and 4 bases from J; bases unmatched to any gene: 11. This CDR3 has 17 amino acids. The CDR3 DNA follows: TGTGCCAGCAGCCACACCCGCCTAGCGGGATTTGCAGATACGCAGTATTTT. It translates to CASSHTRLAGFADTQYF.

The chain couples TRBV28 to TRBJ2-3, with D possibly matching TRBD2 (6 bases). The V and J ends lost 3 bases and 5 bases respectively, with 12 bases between them. This CDR3 spans 14 amino acids. Germline CDR1 reads MDHEN; CDR2 reads SYDVKM. CDR3 nucleotides: TGTGCCAGCAGTTTTCGGGGACTCAAAGATACGCAGTATTTT. Amino acid sequence: CASSFRGLKDTQYF.

This clonotype was seen ten or more times. This rearrangement joins TRBV7-2 to TRBJ2-5; D is unresolved. Looked up from germline, CDR1 is SGHTA and CDR2 is FQGNSA. V was clipped by 7 bases and J by 2 bases, with 8 bases between them. The CDR3 is made up of 12 amino acids. The CDR3: CASTRQQETQYF. In DNA, the CDR3 is TGTGCCAGCACCAGGCAGCAAGAGACCCAGTACTTC. The whole variable domain, filled in from reference TRBV7-2 and TRBJ2-5, reads GAGVSQSPSNKVTEKGKDVELRCDPISGHTALYWYRQSLGQGLEFLIYFQGNSAPDKSGLPSDRFSAERTGGSVSTLTIQRTQQEDSAVYLCASTRQQETQYFGPGTRLLVL.

The genes are TRBV2 and TRBJ2-3; D unclear. Germline V gene data show CDR1 as SNHLY and CDR2 as FYNNEI. V was pared by 4 bases and J by 4 bases, with 9 bases between. The CDR3 has 13 amino acids. The CDR3 nucleotides read TGTGCCAGCAGTGGGGGTGAGGCAGATACGCAGTATTTT. Protein sequence: CASSGGEADTQYF.

This clonotype occurred many times. The J gene is TRBJ2-1, the V gene TRBV20-1; TRBD1 matches 8 bases. After removal of 3 bases from V and 8 bases from J, the junction contained 12 bases not matched to a gene. Per the germline V gene, CDR1 is DFQATT and CDR2 is SNEGSKA (reference sequence). This CDR3 comprises 15 residues. The CDR3 protein is CSASLTGGIGDEQFF. CDR3 nucleotides: TGCAGTGCTAGCCTAACAGGGGGGATAGGCGATGAGCAGTTCTTC.

This clonotype was observed a few times. CDR3 sequence reads: CSVVGGRTYEQYF. In DNA form, the CDR3 reads TGCAGCGTTGTCGGAGGGAGGACATACGAGCAGTACTTC. The chain combines TRBV29-1 with TRBJ2-7, with D possibly matching TRBD2 (6 bases). This CDR3 spans 13 amino acids. Trimming took 4 bases from V and 4 from J, leaving 14 bases between them. CDR1 and CDR2 from the germline V gene are SQVTM and ANQGSEA.

There are many counts of this clonotype. The chain recombines TRBV7-2 with TRBJ2-2; possibly TRBD1 for D (6 bases). The V and J ends lost 5 bases and 8 bases respectively, with 9 bases between them. From germline, CDR1 is SGHTA and CDR2 FQGNSA. The CDR3 is 12 amino acids. In DNA, the CDR3 is TGTGCCAGCAGCCCTAGGGGGGGGGAGCTGTTTTTT. Translated, it gives CASSPRGGELFF.

The chain employs TRBV7-6 and TRBJ1-1; 7 bases are a match to TRBD1. The CDR3 is 17 residues long. The V and J ends lost 1 base and 5 bases, in that order; junction bases with no gene match: 13. Germline assignment: CDR1 SGHVS and CDR2 FNYEAQ. This CDR3 reads CASSLEWGRGRGTEAFF. The DNA of the CDR3 is TGTGCCAGCAGCTTAGAATGGGGGAGGGGGCGGGGTACTGAAGCTTTCTTT.

This clonotype was seen more than once but under ten times. The chain is built from TRBV15 and TRBJ2-3; 9 bases are shared with TRBD2. Germline V lookup: CDR1 LNHNV, CDR2 YYDKDF (reference sequence). The ends lost 1 base at V and 2 bases at J; junction bases unmatched: 4. The CDR3 runs 16 residues. CDR3 DNA sequence: TGTGCCACCAGCAGAGGGGCTAGCGGGAACACAGATACGCAGTATTTT. The encoded protein is CATSRGASGNTDTQYF. The full variable domain, rest sourced from reference TRBV15 and TRBJ2-3, is DAMVIQNPRYQVTQFGKPVTLSCSQTLNHNVMYWYQQKSSQAPKLLFHYYDKDFNNEADTPDNFQSRRPNTSFCFLDIRSPGLGDTAMYLCATSRGASGNTDTQYFGPGTRLTVL.

The chain joins TRBV9 to TRBJ2-1; 11 bases match TRBD2. The junction had 7 bases not matched to a gene; V was cut back by 4 bases and J by 10 bases. CDR1 and CDR2 from the germline V gene are SGDLS and YYNGEE. CDR3 size: 14 residues. CDR3 sequence reads: CASSPTSGTGEQFF. Here the CDR3 DNA reads TGTGCCAGCAGCCCGACTAGCGGGACGGGGGAGCAGTTCTTC. The variable domain in full, completed from reference TRBV9 and TRBJ2-1, reads DSGVTQTPKHLITATGQRVTLRCSPRSGDLSVYWYQQSLDQGLQFLIQYYNGEERAKGNILERFSAQQFPDLHSELNLSSLELGDSALYFCASSPTSGTGEQFFGPGTRLTVL.

This clonotype was seen repeatedly, ten times or more. The rearrangement joins TRBV6-1 to TRBJ2-1, with D unclear. Per germline, CDR1 MNHNS and CDR2 SASEGT. Trimming removed 6 bases from V and 6 bases from J, with 12 bases in between. This CDR3 has 13 amino acids. For the CDR3, the DNA is TGTGCCAGCAGACTGCTTCAGGCCAATGAGCAGTTCTTC. This codes for CASRLLQANEQFF.